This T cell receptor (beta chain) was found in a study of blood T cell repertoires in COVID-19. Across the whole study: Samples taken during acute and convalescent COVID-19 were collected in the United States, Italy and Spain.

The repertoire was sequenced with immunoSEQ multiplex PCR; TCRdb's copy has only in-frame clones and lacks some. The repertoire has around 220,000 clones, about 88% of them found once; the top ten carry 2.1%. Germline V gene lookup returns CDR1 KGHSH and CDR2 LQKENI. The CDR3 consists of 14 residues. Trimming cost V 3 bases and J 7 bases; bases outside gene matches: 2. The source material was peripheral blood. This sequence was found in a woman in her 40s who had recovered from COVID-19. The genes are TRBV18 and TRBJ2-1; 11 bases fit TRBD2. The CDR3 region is CASSPTSGTNEQFF. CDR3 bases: TGTGCCAGCTCACCGACTAGCGGGACGAATGAGCAGTTCTTC.